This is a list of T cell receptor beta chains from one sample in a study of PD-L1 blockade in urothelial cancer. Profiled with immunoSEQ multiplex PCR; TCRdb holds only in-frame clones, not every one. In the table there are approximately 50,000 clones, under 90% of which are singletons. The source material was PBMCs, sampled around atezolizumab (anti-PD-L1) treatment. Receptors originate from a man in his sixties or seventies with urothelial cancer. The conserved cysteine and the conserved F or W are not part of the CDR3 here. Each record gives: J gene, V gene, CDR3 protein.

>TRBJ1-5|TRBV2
ASHRDSRSNQPQH
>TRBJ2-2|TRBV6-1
ATKTGETGELF
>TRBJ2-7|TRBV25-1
ASSEFERGRYEQY
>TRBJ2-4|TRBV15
ATSRDRSGPDIQY
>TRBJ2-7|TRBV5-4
ASSSPGAGTYEQY
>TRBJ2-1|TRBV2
ASSPDRDSREQF
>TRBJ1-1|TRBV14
ASSQALNTEAF
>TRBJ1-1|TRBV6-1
ASSEYTGGDTEAF
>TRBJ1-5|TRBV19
ASSQGQGAGQPQH
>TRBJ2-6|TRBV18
ASSPSSGANVLT
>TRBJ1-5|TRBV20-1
SARADQPQH